Each of the 29 T cell receptor beta chains below was sequenced from the same sample in a study of blood T cell repertoires in COVID-19. Sequencing was performed with immunoSEQ multiplex PCR; in TCRdb, only in-frame clones are kept and a portion is missing. Here the sample spans 95,000 to 100,000 clones, 80% to 95% being singletons. Material for sequencing was peripheral blood. Receptor source: a man in his fifties with active COVID-19.

This clone was recorded only once. The genes are TRBV19 and TRBJ2-1, with TRBD2 matching 8 bases. V lost 7 bases, J lost 7 bases, and 9 bases stayed unmatched. Per the germline V gene, CDR1 is LNHDA and CDR2 is SQIVND (reference sequence). The CDR3 has 14 residues. CDR3 DNA sequence: TGTGCCAGTAATCAGCGGGAGTTAAGGAATGAGCAGTTCTTC. This sequence encodes CASNQRELRNEQFF.

This rearrangement joins TRBV6-6 to TRBJ2-1; TRBD1 might be the D (6 bases). V gave up 2 bases and J gave up 6 bases, with 14 bases separating them. The CDR3 contains 15 residues. Germline V lookup: CDR1 MNHNY, CDR2 SVGAGI (reference sequence). CDR3 DNA: TGTGCCAGCAGTTACACCCTCCAAGGGGGCAATGAGCAGTTCTTC. Its translation: CASSYTLQGGNEQFF.

The chain uses TRBV7-8 and TRBJ2-1; 9 positions agree with TRBD2. The V gene's germline CDR1 is SGHVS and CDR2 FQNEAQ. The trim removed 5 bases at V and 2 bases at J, leaving 10 bases unmatched. This CDR3 contains 17 residues. CDR3 loop: CASSRQVAGATYNEQFF. CDR3 nucleotide sequence: TGTGCCAGCAGCCGACAGGTAGCGGGAGCGACCTACAATGAGCAGTTCTTC.

The chain combines TRBV28 with TRBJ2-1; the match to TRBD2 covers 8 bases. The germline gives CDR1 MDHEN, CDR2 SYDVKM. Unmatched junction bases numbered 7, after V lost 8 bases and J lost 4 bases. The CDR3 has 14 residues. Here the CDR3 reads CASRRAGGYNEQFF. DNA of the CDR3: TGTGCCAGCCGCAGGGCGGGAGGTTACAATGAGCAGTTCTTC. Full variable domain (remainder filled in from reference TRBV28 and TRBJ2-1): DVKVTQSSRYLVKRTGEKVFLECVQDMDHENMFWYRQDPGLGLRLIYFSYDVKMKEKGDIPEGYSVSREKKERFSLILESASTNQTSMYLCASRRAGGYNEQFFGPGTRLTVL.

This chain connects TRBV5-1 to TRBJ1-1; TRBD1 agrees at 12 bases. The germline V gene has CDR1 SGHRS and CDR2 YFSETQ. Trimming removed 0 bases from V and 6 bases from J; junction bases left unmatched: 3. This CDR3 is 15 amino acids long. The CDR3 region has the DNA TGCGCCAGCAGCTTGGGGGACAGGGGGCCGGCTGAAGCTTTCTTT. Encoded protein: CASSLGDRGPAEAFF.

This chain connects TRBV19 to TRBJ1-5; D call uncertain. CDR3 length: 14 residues. Germline V lookup: CDR1 LNHDA, CDR2 SQIVND (reference sequence). V lost 3 bases, J lost 5 bases, and 11 bases lay in between. The CDR3 spells CASSISRVDQPQHF. In DNA form, the CDR3 reads TGTGCCAGTAGTATCAGCCGGGTAGATCAGCCCCAGCATTTT.

The rearrangement joins TRBV6-5 to TRBJ1-5, with 9 bases that match TRBD1. Per the germline V gene, CDR1 is MNHEY and CDR2 is SVGAGI. The CDR3 has 15 amino acids. J gave up 6 bases and V 5 bases, and 8 bases lay outside the gene matches. CDR3 region: CASSPRTGETQPQHF. Here the CDR3 DNA reads TGTGCCAGCAGTCCCAGGACAGGGGAAACTCAGCCCCAGCATTTT.

V usage is TRBV5-1 and J usage is TRBJ1-1, with 9 bases matching TRBD1. This CDR3 is 14 amino acids long. CDR1 and CDR2 (germline): SGHRS, YFSETQ. With 3 bases clipped from V and 3 bases from J, the junction kept 3 bases outside the gene matches. The DNA for the CDR3 is TGCGCCAGCAGCTCACAGGGGGCACACACTGAAGCTTTCTTT. Protein: CASSSQGAHTEAFF.

The chain combines TRBV2 with TRBJ1-6; D may be TRBD1 (6 bases). CDR3 length equals 15 residues. Germline CDR1 reads SNHLY; CDR2 reads FYNNEI. V was pared by 2 bases and J by 8 bases, with 13 bases between. The CDR3 here is CASSERRAGDSPLHF. Here the CDR3 DNA reads TGTGCCAGCAGTGAAAGAAGGGCAGGGGATTCACCCCTCCACTTT.

The chain carries TRBV7-2 and TRBJ2-1; maybe TRBD2 (5 bases). The V gene lost 3 bases and the J gene lost 9 bases, with 18 bases spanning the gap. The CDR3 consists of 15 residues. Germline V lookup: CDR1 SGHTA, CDR2 FQGNSA. CDR3 loop: CASSFDGGPPGEQFF. The CDR3 nucleotides read TGTGCCAGCAGCTTTGATGGAGGACCCCCGGGTGAGCAGTTCTTC.

The chain combines TRBV4-1 with TRBJ1-2; the match to TRBD1 covers 7 bases. This CDR3 contains 17 residues. In germline, CDR1 is MGHRA, CDR2 YSYEKL. The trim removed 2 bases at V and 1 base at J, leaving 10 bases unmatched. As DNA, the CDR3 is TGCGCCAGCAGCCAACGCGTCAAGGGGGCCAATAACTATGGCTACACCTTC. Translating gives CASSQRVKGANNYGYTF.

The chain combines TRBV6-5 with TRBJ2-7; 7 bases agree with TRBD2. Trimming removed 0 bases from V and 4 bases from J; junction bases left unmatched: 9. The CDR3 has 16 amino acids. Germline CDR1 MNHEY, CDR2 SVGAGI. CDR3 protein: CASSYSGGIGAYEQYF. The CDR3 DNA sequence: TGTGCCAGCAGTTACTCGGGGGGGATTGGGGCTTACGAGCAGTACTTC.

The chain employs TRBV28 and TRBJ1-4; the D gene is possibly TRBD1 (6 bases). Germline V gene lookup returns CDR1 MDHEN and CDR2 SYDVKM. CDR3 length: 16 residues. The V end lost 2 bases, the J end lost 0 bases, and 10 bases lay between the germline ends. The CDR3 protein is CASSLRGGATNEKLFF. CDR3 coding DNA: TGTGCCAGCAGTTTAAGGGGGGGGGCAACTAATGAAAAACTGTTTTTT.

The J gene is TRBJ1-5, the V gene TRBV7-2; 8 nucleotides agree with TRBD1. CDR3 length: 15 amino acids. Trimming removed 1 base from V and 6 bases from J; junction bases left unmatched: 5. Germline-derived CDR1 and CDR2 are SGHTA and FQGNSA. Here the CDR3 DNA reads TGTGCCAGCAGCTTAGGGACAGGGTTCGGTCAGCCCCAGCATTTT. This sequence encodes CASSLGTGFGQPQHF. Filled out from reference TRBV7-2 and TRBJ1-5, the complete variable domain reads GAGVSQSPSNKVTEKGKDVELRCDPISGHTALYWYRQSLGQGLEFLIYFQGNSAPDKSGLPSDRFSAERTGGSVSTLTIQRTQQEDSAVYLCASSLGTGFGQPQHFGDGTRLSIL.

The chain recombines TRBV15 with TRBJ2-1, with TRBD2 matching over 7 bases. The germline V gene encodes CDR1 LNHNV and CDR2 YYDKDF (reference sequence). This CDR3 comprises 15 residues. The V gene end was trimmed by 3 bases and the J gene end by 4 bases; junction bases not matched to a gene: 6. CDR3 in amino acids: CATSSGTGGYNEQFF. CDR3 nucleotide sequence: TGTGCCACCAGCAGCGGGACGGGGGGATACAATGAGCAGTTCTTC.

The genes are TRBV27 and TRBJ2-1, with D tentatively TRBD1 (6 bases). CDR3 length equals 13 residues. Per germline, CDR1 MNHEY and CDR2 SMNVEV (reference sequence). V lost 6 bases and J 7 bases, leaving 13 bases between the germline ends. The CDR3 reads CASSLRGRNEQFF. In DNA form, the CDR3 reads TGTGCCAGCAGCCTCAGGGGCCGGAATGAGCAGTTCTTC.

The chain has TRBV5-4 and TRBJ1-1, with D possibly being TRBD1 (5 bases). The CDR3 totals 16 residues. Germline V gene sequence: CDR1 SGHNT, CDR2 YYREEE (reference sequence). V was clipped by 1 base and J by 1 base, with 14 bases between them. The CDR3 DNA follows: TGTGCCAGCAGCTTGTGGACAACACCGAGGAACACTGAAGCTTTCTTT. Its translation is CASSLWTTPRNTEAFF.

The CDR3 loop reads CASKDSGGTYNEQFF. CDR3 coding DNA: TGCGCCAGCAAGGATAGCGGGGGGACCTACAATGAGCAGTTCTTC. The V call is TRBV5-1, the J call TRBJ2-1; TRBD2 agrees at 10 bases. V trimming: 6 bases; J trimming: 2 bases; junction bases outside the gene matches: 5. Germline V CDR1 and CDR2: SGHRS, YFSETQ. The CDR3 spans 15 residues.

The rearrangement uses TRBV10-2 and TRBJ1-3, with D hard to call. Trimming removed 2 bases from V and 2 bases from J, with 10 bases in between. This CDR3 spans 15 amino acids. The V gene's germline CDR1 is WSHSY and CDR2 SAAADI. For the CDR3, the DNA is TGCGCCAGCAGTGAGGCTGGGCTCGCTGGAAACACCATATATTTT. Protein sequence: CASSEAGLAGNTIYF.

The rearrangement uses TRBV3-1 (or the pseudogene TRBV3-2) and TRBJ2-1; 11 bases agree with TRBD2. The germline V gene has CDR1 LGHDT and CDR2 YNNKEL (reference sequence). The CDR3 is 16 residues long. Germline trimming cut 3 bases from V and 4 bases from J; bases unmatched to any gene: 5. CDR3: CASSHPLAGDYNEQFF. The CDR3 nucleotides read TGTGCCAGCAGCCATCCACTAGCGGGAGATTACAATGAGCAGTTCTTC.

This chain uses TRBV2 with TRBJ2-2; TRBD2 might be the D (5 bases). This CDR3 is built from 15 residues. Germline V gives CDR1 SNHLY, CDR2 FYNNEI. Trimming removed 2 bases at V and 5 bases at J, with 12 bases between. CDR3 bases: TGTGCCAGCAGTGAAACGAGGGTTCGGACCGGGGAGCTGTTTTTT. This translates into CASSETRVRTGELFF.

This chain connects TRBV9 to TRBJ2-7; the D gene is possibly TRBD1 (6 bases). Germline assignment: CDR1 SGDLS and CDR2 YYNGEE. V gave up 5 bases and J gave up 4 bases, with 10 bases separating them. The CDR3 sequence is 12 residues long. The CDR3 protein is CASSGTSYEQYF. The CDR3 bases are TGTGCCAGCAGTGGGACAAGTTACGAGCAGTACTTC.

This chain joins TRBV12-3 or TRBV12-4 and TRBJ1-2, with TRBD1 as a possible D gene (6 bases). V dropped 6 bases and J dropped 5 bases, with 10 bases sitting between them. The length of the CDR3 is 12 residues. In DNA form, the CDR3 reads TGTGCCAGCAGAACAGGGTTATATGGCTACACCTTC. Translation gives CASRTGLYGYTF.

The chain joins TRBV27 to TRBJ1-2; perhaps TRBD1 as D (6 bases). CDR1 MNHEY and CDR2 SMNVEV come from the germline V gene (reference sequence). V was pared by 5 bases and J by 4 bases, with 20 bases between. CDR3 length: 16 residues. The CDR3 region is CASSMWGRGAGYGYTF. CDR3 sequence (DNA): TGTGCCAGCAGTATGTGGGGGCGGGGGGCTGGCTATGGCTACACCTTC.

CDR3 region: CASSPVDNTIYF. DNA of the CDR3: TGTGCCAGCAGTCCAGTTGATAACACCATATATTTT. V usage is TRBV27 and J usage is TRBJ1-3; D remains ambiguous. Germline values: CDR1 MNHEY, CDR2 SMNVEV (reference sequence). The V end was cut by 5 bases, the J end by 7 bases, with 9 bases between. The CDR3 loop spans 12 amino acids.

The rearrangement joins TRBV6-5 to TRBJ1-4, with D perhaps matching TRBD1 (5 bases). CDR3 length equals 13 residues. The germline gives CDR1 MNHEY, CDR2 SVGAGI. V lost 6 bases to trimming and J lost 4 bases, with 9 bases between them. The CDR3 reads CASRDSSNEKLFF. The CDR3, as DNA: TGTGCCAGCAGAGACAGTAGTAATGAAAAACTGTTTTTT.

The V call is TRBV21-1, the J call TRBJ2-3; TRBD2, as called in the table, went unchecked against the DNA. TRBV21-1 is assigned pseudogene status. CDR3 length: 17 residues. The CDR3 reads CASSKTSGRGGTDTQYF. CDR3 nucleotides: TGTGCCAGCAGCAAGACTAGCGGGAGGGGTGGCACAGATACGCAGTATTTT.

This chain connects TRBV5-1 to TRBJ2-3; 7 bases match TRBD1. V lost 2 bases and J lost 2; bases outside the gene matches: 5. Germline loops: CDR1 SGHRS, CDR2 YFSETQ. This CDR3 has 15 residues. The CDR3 nucleotides are TGCGCCAGCAGCTTCGACAGGGTGAACACAGATACGCAGTATTTT. This translates into CASSFDRVNTDTQYF.

The sample holds one count of this clone. This chain uses TRBV6-5 with TRBJ2-1; the match to TRBD2 covers 12 bases. The ends lost 5 bases at V and 9 bases at J; junction bases unmatched: 8. The germline V gene has CDR1 MNHEY and CDR2 SVGAGI. The CDR3 consists of 15 residues. The CDR3 reads CASSRPGLAGFEQFF. In DNA form, the CDR3 reads TGTGCCAGCAGTCGCCCCGGACTAGCGGGATTTGAGCAGTTCTTC.